This entry lists 22 T cell receptor beta chains sequenced from one sample in a study of patients and donors after allogeneic stem cell transplantation. From the RT-PCR reads, TCRdb called clonotypes with MiXCR, one entry per CDR3 protein. The data contain roughly 940,000 distinct CDR3 sequences, roughly 18% of them singletons. Material: blood, either unsorted or a sorted T cell fraction (not recorded which). The receptors derive from a human donor who was either an allogeneic HSCT recipient or a stem cell or donor lymphocyte infusion donor (not recorded which). It is not recorded whose cells these are; they may come from a transplant donor.

The V call is TRBV7-9, the J call TRBJ2-7; 8 bases fit TRBD2. The ends lost 4 bases at V and 3 bases at J; junction bases unmatched: 14. The CDR3 sequence is 17 residues long. Germline V CDR1 and CDR2: SEHNR, FQNEAQ (reference sequence). The CDR3 nucleotides are TGTGCCAGCAGCTCCCCCTATAGCGGGGATATGATCTACGAGCAGTACTTC. It translates to CASSSPYSGDMIYEQYF.

This clonotype was picked up many times. The chain links TRBV20-1 to TRBJ2-7, with D hard to call. V was trimmed by 1 base and J by 6 bases, leaving 10 bases between them. CDR3 length: 12 residues. Germline CDR1 is DFQATT and CDR2 is SNEGSKA (reference sequence). As DNA, the CDR3 is TGCAGTGCTAGAGTTCGTCCCTCCGAGCAGTACTTC. This gives the protein CSARVRPSEQYF.

This clonotype was counted a few times. The V and J genes are TRBV5-5 and TRBJ2-7; D is undetermined. The ends were cut back, 0 bases at V and 2 bases at J, with 12 bases in the middle. CDR3 length equals 15 residues. CDR1 and CDR2 from the germline V gene are SGHKS and YYEKEE (reference sequence). The CDR3 nucleotides are TGTGCCAGCAGCTTGGGGCTAGATTCTACCTACGAGCAGTACTTC. Translated, it gives CASSLGLDSTYEQYF. Filled out from reference TRBV5-5 and TRBJ2-7, the complete variable domain reads DAGVTQSPTHLIKTRGQQVTLRCSPISGHKSVSWYQQVLGQGPQFIFQYYEKEERGRGNFPDRFSARQFPNYSSELNVNALLLGDSALYLCASSLGLDSTYEQYFGPGTRLTVT.

The chain combines TRBV29-1 with TRBJ2-2; D perhaps matches TRBD1 (6 bases). CDR1 and CDR2 from the germline V gene are SQVTM and ANQGSEA. The CDR3 runs 14 residues. Trimming pared 6 bases from V and 5 bases from J, leaving 16 bases between. CDR3 sequence reads: CSVAPRGYTGELFF. As DNA, the CDR3 is TGCAGCGTAGCACCCAGGGGATATACCGGGGAGCTGTTTTTT.

This sequence joins TRBV20-1 and TRBJ2-7, with 14 bases fitting TRBD2. J was trimmed by 5 bases and V by 5 bases; bases with no gene match: 5. CDR1 DFQATT and CDR2 SNEGSKA come from the germline V gene (reference sequence). The length of the CDR3 is 14 residues. The CDR3 protein is CSASRLAGGNEQYF. The CDR3 DNA follows: TGCAGTGCTTCACGACTAGCGGGGGGGAACGAGCAGTACTTC.

The rearrangement joins TRBV2 to TRBJ1-2, with TRBD1 identical over 7 bases. Unmatched junction bases numbered 10, after V lost 5 bases and J lost 4 bases. The length of the CDR3 is 15 residues. Per germline, CDR1 SNHLY and CDR2 FYNNEI. The CDR3 loop reads CASSNRDSDRYGYTF. The CDR3, as DNA: TGTGCCAGCAGTAACCGGGACAGCGACCGCTATGGCTACACCTTC.

In the case of this clonotype: This sequence may be a read error, since a much larger clone differs from it by one base. The chain recombines TRBV27 with TRBJ2-2; 11 bases line up with TRBD1. Germline CDR1 MNHEY, CDR2 SMNVEV (reference sequence). V was pared by 6 bases and J by 6 bases, with 3 bases of the junction left unmatched. This CDR3 contains 14 residues. CDR3 DNA: TGTGCCAGCAGCATGGGACAGGGGGCCGGGGAGCTGTTTTTT. Residues: CASSMGQGAGELFF.

The chain recombines TRBV20-1 with TRBJ2-7, with 8 bases lining up with TRBD1. This CDR3 comprises 16 residues. Trimming removed 7 bases from V and 0 bases from J; junction bases left unmatched: 14. CDR1 and CDR2 from the germline V gene are DFQATT and SNEGSKA (reference sequence). The CDR3 sequence: CSEDRERRGNSYEQYF. The CDR3 DNA sequence: TGCAGTGAGGACAGGGAAAGGAGAGGTAACTCCTACGAGCAGTACTTC.

The V call is TRBV19, the J call TRBJ2-7; TRBD1 aligns across 7 bases. The CDR3 runs 14 residues. Germline lookup yields CDR1 LNHDA and CDR2 SQIVND (reference sequence). The J segment lost 3 bases and the V segment lost 4 bases, leaving 6 bases of the junction unmatched. The CDR3 spells CASSKPGQFYEQYF. In nucleotides, the CDR3 is TGTGCCAGTAGTAAGCCGGGACAGTTCTACGAGCAGTACTTC.

The DNA for the CDR3 is TGTGCCAGCTCACCAAGGCCAGGGGGATCCAATGGCTACACCTTC. It codes for CASSPRPGGSNGYTF. The V gene is TRBV18, the J gene TRBJ1-2; TRBD1 matches 7 bases. The CDR3 covers 15 residues. V was clipped by 2 bases and J by 6 bases; unmatched bases: 9. CDR1 is KGHSH, CDR2 LQKENI, per germline.

This clonotype turned up a few times. V is TRBV7-9 and J is TRBJ1-6; 7 bases fit TRBD1. The ends lost 5 bases at V and 5 bases at J; junction bases unmatched: 6. The CDR3 is made up of 15 amino acids. Germline-derived CDR1 and CDR2 are SEHNR and FQNEAQ (reference sequence). In DNA, the CDR3 is TGTGCCAGCAGCCCACCGGGACAGAATAATTCACCCCTCCACTTT. Translating gives CASSPPGQNNSPLHF.

This chain joins TRBV29-1 and TRBJ1-4, with D possibly TRBD1 on 6 matching bases. Germline CDR1 reads SQVTM; CDR2 reads ANQGSEA. The CDR3 length is 16 residues. Trimming left V 7 bases short and J 0 bases short, with 18 bases between. DNA of the CDR3: TGCAGCGCGGCGGGGGCCAGGGGCGCAACTAATGAAAAACTGTTTTTT. Protein product: CSAAGARGATNEKLFF.

This clonotype was counted between two and nine times. The chain carries TRBV2 and TRBJ1-5; D gene unclear. The ends were cut back, 6 bases at V and 0 bases at J, with 12 bases in the middle. The CDR3 extends over 15 amino acids. Looked up from germline, CDR1 is SNHLY and CDR2 is FYNNEI. In DNA, the CDR3 is TGTGCCAGCAGCCCCCGGGTCAATAGCAATCAGCCCCAGCATTTT. It encodes CASSPRVNSNQPQHF.

This clonotype was recorded a few times. The V and J genes are TRBV2 and TRBJ2-5; 10 bases are shared with TRBD1. V was pared by 7 bases and J by 7 bases, with 3 bases of the junction left unmatched. This CDR3 contains 12 residues. Germline CDR1 is SNHLY and CDR2 is FYNNEI. The chain's CDR3 is CASTGQGVTQYF. In nucleotides, the CDR3 is TGTGCCAGCACCGGACAGGGGGTGACCCAGTACTTC.

The chain is built from TRBV29-1 and TRBJ1-1; 9 bases fit TRBD1. Per germline, CDR1 SQVTM and CDR2 ANQGSEA. The CDR3 sequence is 13 residues long. V lost 6 bases to trimming and J lost 1 base; unmatched junction nucleotides: 3. CDR3 DNA: TGCAGCGTACAACAGGGGGCGAACACTGAAGCTTTCTTT. Its protein is CSVQQGANTEAFF.

This clonotype has a handful of counts. This CDR3 reads CASSFETAMSSYEQYF. CDR3 in DNA: TGTGCCAGCAGCTTTGAGACTGCGATGAGCTCCTACGAGCAGTACTTC. This chain uses TRBV12-3 or TRBV12-4 with TRBJ2-7; D is unclear. The CDR3 runs 16 residues. Trimming took 6 bases from V and 0 from J, leaving 18 bases between them.

The chain recombines TRBV5-1 with TRBJ2-2; D remains ambiguous. Trimming pared 5 bases from V and 5 bases from J, leaving 13 bases between. The CDR3 consists of 14 residues. Germline CDR1 is SGHRS and CDR2 is YFSETQ. This CDR3 is CASSLAVGTGELFF. In DNA, the CDR3 is TGCGCCAGCAGTCTGGCGGTCGGTACCGGGGAGCTGTTTTTT. Full variable domain (outside the CDR3, taken from reference TRBV5-1 and TRBJ2-2): KAGVTQTPRYLIKTRGQQVTLSCSPISGHRSVSWYQQTPGQGLQFLFEYFSETQRNKGNFPGRFSGRQFSNSRSEMNVSTLELGDSALYLCASSLAVGTGELFFGEGSRLTVL.

The chain carries TRBV4-3 and TRBJ1-1, with a tentative D call TRBD1 (5 bases). CDR1 is LGHNA, CDR2 YSLEER, per germline. This CDR3 is 15 amino acids long. Trimming took off 1 base at V and 5 bases at J, with 14 bases between the two ends. CDR3 nucleotides: TGCGCCAGCAGCCAAGTGGGAGGGGCGGGAACTGAAGCTTTCTTT. Translated, it gives CASSQVGGAGTEAFF.

This clonotype was seen more than once but under ten times. This chain joins TRBV20-1 and TRBJ2-3; tentatively, D is TRBD1 (6 bases). The CDR3 is made up of 14 amino acids. Germline V CDR1 and CDR2: DFQATT, SNEGSKA (reference sequence). With 6 bases removed from V and 3 bases from J, the gap between germline ends came to 16 bases. In DNA, the CDR3 is TGCAGTGCCAATCACAGGGAAAGGACAGATACGCAGTATTTT. Protein: CSANHRERTDTQYF.

CDR3 sequence: CASSLDRLSYGYTF. The CDR3 nucleotides read TGTGCCAGCAGTTTGGACAGGCTGTCCTATGGCTACACCTTC. The chain links TRBV12-3 or TRBV12-4 to TRBJ1-2; 7 bases align to TRBD1. Germline trimming cut 3 bases from V and 4 bases from J; bases unmatched to any gene: 5. The CDR3 consists of 14 residues.

In this sample, this clonotype turned up a few times. The chain combines TRBV12-3 or TRBV12-4 with TRBJ1-1; 7 bases agree with TRBD1. V trimming: 2 bases; J trimming: 0 bases; junction bases outside the gene matches: 9. This CDR3 has 17 residues. CDR3: CASSLRGTGQLNTEAFF. Here the CDR3 DNA reads TGTGCCAGCAGTTTAAGGGGCACGGGACAGCTGAACACTGAAGCTTTCTTT.

This clonotype has just a few counts. The rearrangement joins TRBV7-2 to TRBJ2-3; no definite D call. The CDR3 covers 15 residues. V shed 7 bases and J shed 6 bases, with 20 bases lying between them. Germline loops: CDR1 SGHTA, CDR2 FQGNSA. In nucleotides, the CDR3 is TGTGCCAGCAAAACCCGAGACACCCAGATGGATACGCAGTATTTT. Encoded protein: CASKTRDTQMDTQYF.